This T cell receptor beta chain appears in the sequencing data of a study of T cell responses to AZD1222 COVID-19 vaccine. Findings and limits, study-wide: Targeting of unmutated variant regions was reportedly seen in nearly half of spike-specific TCRs. Spike-wide vaccine-associated CD4 TCRs dominated at 160-218 and 743-854. Spike-specific TCR breadth and depth were elevated following two AZD1222 doses.

This clone was picked up one time. Its antigen is currently unknown. TCRdb keeps only in-frame clones here, not all; method: immunoSEQ multiplex PCR. Altogether about 110,000 clones are present, around nine tenths being singletons, with the ten largest covering around 20%. Sequences were derived from peripheral blood, sampled on day 0 of AZD1222 vaccination. The clonotype was recovered from an adult in good health.

The CDR3 nucleotides read TGCAGTGCTGGTAGCAGCCAAGCTTTCTTT. Translation: CSAGSSQAFF. The chain has TRBV20-1 and TRBJ1-1; D unclear. V lost 5 bases and J 9 bases, leaving 10 bases between the germline ends. CDR3 size: 10 residues. CDR1 is DFQATT, CDR2 SNEGSKA, per germline (reference sequence).